One sample yielded the 19 T cell receptor beta chains listed below, sequenced in a study of blood T cell repertoires in COVID-19 (dated by TCRdb to 2020 to 2022). The library relied on the immunoSEQ multiplex PCR assay. Not all clones reach the TCRdb copy of this immuneACCESS table, which keeps in-frame sequences only. Checked studies attribute under half of the gap to unresolved V genes and leave the rest unexplained. The sample records 55,000 to 65,000 clones, around 87% of which are singletons. Of the sample, about 7% is held by the ten largest clones. The specimen sequenced was peripheral blood. Receptors were obtained from a man aged 55-75 years with active or convalescent COVID-19.

This chain links TRBV11-2 with TRBJ1-1; D unclear. The CDR3 totals 14 residues. V was cut by 5 bases and J by 4 bases, with 14 bases left in between. CDR1 and CDR2 (germline): SGHAT, FQNNGV. The DNA of the CDR3 is TGTGCCAGCAGCGACTCAATTTCTCGCACTGAAGCTTTCTTT. It translates to CASSDSISRTEAFF.

This chain connects TRBV21-1 to TRBJ2-2; the D call in the table, TRBD2, was not verified against the DNA. TRBV21-1 is shown as a pseudogene. The CDR3 covers 14 residues. The DNA of the CDR3 is TGTGCCAGGTCGTTGTGCGCGAACACCGGGGAGCTGTTTTTT. Translated, it gives CARSLCANTGELFF.

The chain employs TRBV7-2 and TRBJ2-7; the D gene is possibly TRBD1 (5 bases). Trimming cost V 3 bases and J 2 bases, with 14 bases left between them. The CDR3 runs 15 residues. The germline gives CDR1 SGHTA, CDR2 FQGNSA. Here the CDR3 DNA reads TGTGCCAGCAGCTTCCAAGGGGCCGGAACCTACGAGCAGTACTTC. It encodes CASSFQGAGTYEQYF. Full variable domain (outside the CDR3, taken from reference TRBV7-2 and TRBJ2-7): GAGVSQSPSNKVTEKGKDVELRCDPISGHTALYWYRQSLGQGLEFLIYFQGNSAPDKSGLPSDRFSAERTGGSVSTLTIQRTQQEDSAVYLCASSFQGAGTYEQYFGPGTRLTVT.

This chain connects TRBV27 to TRBJ2-5; 11 bases align to TRBD2. This CDR3 is built from 19 residues. Germline CDR1 MNHEY, CDR2 SMNVEV (reference sequence). J gave up 5 bases and V 0 bases, and 14 bases lay outside the gene matches. In DNA, the CDR3 is TGTGCCAGCAGTTTATCTATTAGCGGGGGGGGAATATCACGGGAGACCCAGTACTTC. Protein product: CASSLSISGGGISRETQYF.

For the CDR3, the DNA is TGTGCCAGCAGCTTAGGTGCTAGCGGGAGCACAGATACGCAGTATTTT. Translation: CASSLGASGSTDTQYF. V is TRBV7-2 and J is TRBJ2-3, with 8 bases that match TRBD2. The V gene end was trimmed by 1 base and the J gene end by 0 bases; junction bases not matched to a gene: 3. CDR1 is SGHTA and CDR2 is FQGNSA in the germline V gene. This CDR3 is built from 16 residues. Full variable domain (missing parts from reference TRBV7-2 and TRBJ2-3): GAGVSQSPSNKVTEKGKDVELRCDPISGHTALYWYRQSLGQGLEFLIYFQGNSAPDKSGLPSDRFSAERTGGSVSTLTIQRTQQEDSAVYLCASSLGASGSTDTQYFGPGTRLTVL.

This clone turned up a few times. This chain connects TRBV3-1 (or the pseudogene TRBV3-2) to TRBJ2-3; 7 nucleotides line up with TRBD2. This CDR3 region has 15 residues. Germline assignment: CDR1 LGHDT and CDR2 YNNKEL (reference sequence). Unmatched junction bases numbered 9, after V lost 1 base and J lost 8 bases. CDR3 nucleotide sequence: TGTGCCAGCAGCCAAGGGCTAGCGGCCGGGGGTACGCAGTATTTT. Translating gives CASSQGLAAGGTQYF.

The chain is built from TRBV7-2 and TRBJ2-5; 7 bases align to TRBD1. CDR3 length: 16 amino acids. CDR1 and CDR2 (germline): SGHTA, FQGNSA. V shed 1 base and J 1 base; nucleotides not matched to a gene: 6. The CDR3 is CASSLGDRPFQETQYF. The CDR3 bases are TGTGCCAGCAGCTTAGGGGACAGACCGTTCCAAGAGACCCAGTACTTC.

The chain employs TRBV7-6 and TRBJ2-1; maybe TRBD2 (5 bases). This CDR3 comprises 13 residues. Looked up from germline, CDR1 is SGHVS and CDR2 is FNYEAQ. V dropped 2 bases and J dropped 9 bases, with 11 bases sitting between them. CDR3 protein: CASSLQVRGEQFF. The DNA of the CDR3 is TGTGCCAGCAGCTTACAAGTACGGGGTGAGCAGTTCTTC.

This clone was counted once. V gene TRBV29-1 combines with J gene TRBJ1-1, with a weak D call TRBD1 (5 bases). Deletions cut 7 bases from V and 2 bases from J, with 11 bases between. The CDR3 runs 12 residues. Per the germline V gene, CDR1 is SQVTM and CDR2 is ANQGSEA. The CDR3 DNA is TGCAGCGGGGCACAGGTTAACACTGAAGCTTTCTTT. Translation: CSGAQVNTEAFF.

The chain combines TRBV19 with TRBJ1-2; D possibly corresponds to TRBD1 (5 bases). The CDR3 has 16 amino acids. V was cut by 0 bases and J by 3 bases, with 14 bases left in between. CDR1 LNHDA and CDR2 SQIVND come from the germline V gene (reference sequence). CDR3 protein: CASSIDQGVSYYGYTF. For the CDR3, the DNA is TGTGCCAGTAGTATAGATCAGGGTGTCTCCTACTATGGCTACACCTTC. The full variable domain, with the rest looked up from reference TRBV19 and TRBJ1-2, is DGGITQSPKYLFRKEGQNVTLSCEQNLNHDAMYWYRQDPGQGLRLIYYSQIVNDFQKGDIAEGYSVSREKKESFPLTVTSAQKNPTAFYLCASSIDQGVSYYGYTFGSGTRLTVV.

In its sample, this clone was seen once. The chain couples TRBV28 to TRBJ1-6; the D is unclear. The ends were cut back, 2 bases at V and 10 bases at J, with 12 bases in the middle. Germline V gives CDR1 MDHEN, CDR2 SYDVKM. This CDR3 comprises 14 residues. The chain's CDR3 is CASSLPVLVSPLHF. The CDR3, as DNA: TGTGCCAGCAGTTTACCGGTCCTAGTCTCACCCCTCCACTTT.

The chain recombines TRBV7-8 with TRBJ1-5; maybe TRBD1 (6 bases). The CDR3 spans 16 residues. Germline V gene lookup returns CDR1 SGHVS and CDR2 FQNEAQ. The ends were cut back, 5 bases at V and 1 base at J, with 15 bases in the middle. As DNA, the CDR3 is TGTGCCAGCAGCCTTGAGGGACAATGGAGCAATCAGCCCCAGCATTTT. Translation: CASSLEGQWSNQPQHF.

J is TRBJ2-5 and V is TRBV19, with 9 bases aligning to TRBD1. In germline, CDR1 is LNHDA, CDR2 SQIVND (reference sequence). This CDR3 is built from 15 residues. J lost 4 bases, V lost 5 bases, and 8 bases had no gene match. The CDR3 reads CASSPPGQGSETQYF. CDR3 in DNA: TGTGCCAGTAGTCCACCGGGACAGGGATCAGAGACCCAGTACTTC.

The chain is built from TRBV10-2 and TRBJ2-7, with 7 bases fitting TRBD2. The germline gives CDR1 WSHSY, CDR2 SAAADI. CDR3 size: 15 residues. The ends lost 3 bases at V and 0 bases at J; junction bases unmatched: 5. CDR3 loop: CASSEPSGSSYEQYF. CDR3 nucleotides: TGCGCCAGCAGTGAACCTAGCGGCAGCTCCTACGAGCAGTACTTC.

Only one count was recorded for this clone. The rearrangement joins TRBV18 to TRBJ2-7; D might be TRBD1 (6 bases). In germline, CDR1 is KGHSH, CDR2 LQKENI. The CDR3 has 14 amino acids. The V end lost 6 bases, the J end lost 6 bases, and 18 bases lay between the germline ends. The CDR3 sequence: CASSPSWDIPEQYF. Written as DNA, the CDR3 is TGTGCCAGCTCGCCGTCATGGGACATTCCCGAGCAGTACTTC.

The chain carries TRBV7-2 and TRBJ2-1, with 7 bases that match TRBD2. The germline V gene encodes CDR1 SGHTA and CDR2 FQGNSA. J was trimmed by 10 bases and V by 3 bases; bases with no gene match: 9. This CDR3 has 14 residues. This chain's CDR3 is CASSFFGAGVEQFF. The CDR3 DNA sequence: TGTGCCAGCAGCTTTTTTGGGGCGGGGGTCGAGCAGTTCTTC.

The gene calls are TRBV2 and TRBJ2-1; 7 positions agree with TRBD1. The CDR3 is 15 residues long. Trimming took 7 bases from V and 0 from J; bases not matched to a gene: 6. Germline V gene data show CDR1 as SNHLY and CDR2 as FYNNEI. CDR3 coding DNA: TGTGCCAGCAACGGACAGGAGAACTCCTACAATGAGCAGTTCTTC. Encoded protein: CASNGQENSYNEQFF.

The J gene is TRBJ1-4, the V gene TRBV19; 8 bases map to TRBD1. The junction had 8 bases not matched to a gene; V was cut back by 7 bases and J by 7 bases. CDR1 LNHDA and CDR2 SQIVND come from the germline V gene (reference sequence). The CDR3 loop spans 14 amino acids. As DNA, the CDR3 is TGTGCCAGTACCCACAGGGGGGGCGGTGAAAAACTGTTTTTT. Translating gives CASTHRGGGEKLFF.

This clone was counted only a few times. V usage is TRBV25-1 and J usage is TRBJ2-7; the D gene is possibly TRBD2 (6 bases). CDR3 length: 16 amino acids. Germline assignment: CDR1 MGHDK and CDR2 SYGVNS. V was trimmed by 1 base and J by 0 bases, leaving 13 bases between them. The CDR3 protein is CASSEWRDPPSYEQYF. CDR3 bases: TGTGCCAGCAGTGAATGGAGGGACCCCCCCTCCTACGAGCAGTACTTC.